The clone carrying this T cell receptor (beta chain) was picked up many times. What it binds is not known. The authors' processing: The distant-metastasis classifier for papillary thyroid cancer was built from CDR3 differences across clinicopathological groups. TCRdb reprocessed the PCR reads using MiXCR. The V and J calls shown here were made by TCRdb, not taken from the authors' results. The sample holds 46,000 or so clones, about 16% seen once. The sample is drawn from a study of metastatic and nonmetastatic thyroid tumors. Trimming removed 0 bases at V and 1 base at J, with 8 bases between. There are 15 residues in the CDR3. Per the germline V gene, CDR1 is SGHRS and CDR2 is YFSETQ. Study-wide results and caveats: As reported, TCR beta diversity in blood and tumor was significantly higher in malignant thyroid tumors than in benign nodules.

All patients were treatment-naive before thyroid surgery. This clonotype was obtained from a female donor with papillary thyroid cancer or a benign thyroid nodule (not recorded which). Some clones in this sample may be carry-over from other donors' samples. V usage is TRBV5-1 and J usage is TRBJ1-5, with D tentatively TRBD1 (5 bases). The sequenced sample consisted of blood. The CDR3 nucleotides read TGCGCCAGCAGCTTGGCAGGGTTAAGCAATCAGCCCCAGCATTTT. Protein: CASSLAGLSNQPQHF.